The next 20 T cell receptor beta chains were all read from a single sample in a study of Graves' ophthalmopathy and Graves' hyperthyroidism. RNA transcripts yielded amplified TCR beta CDR3 regions. Following a first-round RT-PCR that used HTBI primers, a second-round multiplex PCR was carried out. MiXCR, run by TCRdb on the multiplex PCR reads, gives a single entry per CDR3 protein. The sample yields over 500,000 distinct CDR3 sequences, about 24% seen once. Sequences were obtained from peripheral blood. The receptors here all came from a woman between 18 and 30 years old with stable Graves' hyperthyroidism. Some clones in this sample may be carry-over from other donors' samples.

This chain connects TRBV6-1 to TRBJ1-1, with 7 positions matching TRBD1. CDR3 length: 13 residues. Germline CDR1 reads MNHNS; CDR2 reads SASEGT. V shed 9 bases, J shed 5 bases, and the junction held 9 bases outside the gene matches. The CDR3 loop reads CASHPGGWTEAFF. CDR3 bases: TGTGCCAGTCACCCAGGGGGATGGACTGAAGCTTTCTTT.

The chain has TRBV28 and TRBJ2-5; 9 nucleotides match TRBD2. The CDR3 totals 15 residues. With V trimmed by 8 bases and J by 2 bases, 9 bases remained unmatched. CDR1 and CDR2 from the germline V gene are MDHEN and SYDVKM. CDR3 residues: CASSDLSGGQETQYF. CDR3 coding DNA: TGTGCCAGCTCAGACCTTAGCGGGGGACAAGAGACCCAGTACTTC.

At least ten counts were recorded for this clonotype. The chain combines TRBV28 with TRBJ1-5, with D possibly being TRBD1 (6 bases). The CDR3 loop spans 15 amino acids. The V gene's germline CDR1 is MDHEN and CDR2 SYDVKM. V gave up 4 bases and J gave up 5 bases, with 15 bases separating them. The CDR3 sequence is CASSSTGGGHQPQHF. The CDR3 DNA follows: TGTGCCAGCAGTTCAACCGGGGGGGGGCATCAGCCCCAGCATTTT. Drawing the rest from reference TRBV28 and TRBJ1-5, the complete variable domain is DVKVTQSSRYLVKRTGEKVFLECVQDMDHENMFWYRQDPGLGLRLIYFSYDVKMKEKGDIPEGYSVSREKKERFSLILESASTNQTSMYLCASSSTGGGHQPQHFGDGTRLSIL.

This clonotype showed up many times. The chain employs TRBV12-3 or TRBV12-4 and TRBJ1-2; TRBD1 matches at 9 bases. The CDR3 totals 15 residues. With 2 bases clipped from V and 7 bases from J, the junction kept 8 bases outside the gene matches. The CDR3 nucleotides read TGTGCCAGCAGTTTACACGGACAGGGGAGCTCTGGCTACACCTTC. Its translation is CASSLHGQGSSGYTF.

The chain carries TRBV12-3 or TRBV12-4 and TRBJ1-5; possibly TRBD1 for D (5 bases). V was trimmed by 2 bases and J by 2 bases, leaving 16 bases between them. The CDR3 totals 17 residues. This CDR3 reads CASSLWQGSFGNQPQHF. CDR3 nucleotides: TGTGCCAGCAGTTTATGGCAGGGAAGTTTTGGCAATCAGCCCCAGCATTTT.

This clonotype was seen ten or more times. The chain links TRBV2 to TRBJ2-5; weak D call: TRBD2 (5 bases). CDR1 is SNHLY and CDR2 is FYNNEI in the germline V gene. This CDR3 is 14 amino acids long. Trimming left V 4 bases short and J 3 bases short, with 12 bases between. CDR3 residues: CASSGSSGKETQYF. In DNA, the CDR3 is TGTGCCAGCAGTGGATCGAGCGGAAAAGAGACCCAGTACTTC.

This clonotype was detected a few times. The rearrangement joins TRBV6-1 to TRBJ1-1; tentative D call: TRBD1 (5 bases). V gave up 7 bases and J gave up 6 bases, with 15 bases separating them. This CDR3 spans 13 amino acids. Looked up from germline, CDR1 is MNHNS and CDR2 is SASEGT. CDR3 region: CASTQAGTPEAFF. The CDR3 DNA follows: TGTGCCAGCACCCAGGCGGGGACCCCTGAAGCTTTCTTT.

This clonotype was detected many times. The chain uses TRBV2 and TRBJ1-1; 10 nucleotides match TRBD1. CDR3 size: 15 residues. The ends lost 6 bases at V and 5 bases at J; junction bases unmatched: 9. The germline CDR1 and CDR2 sequences are SNHLY and FYNNEI. DNA of the CDR3: TGTGCCAGCAGCCTTACGGACAGGGGGAATACTGAAGCTTTCTTT. It codes for CASSLTDRGNTEAFF.

This clonotype was seen once. The chain uses TRBV4-1 and TRBJ1-1, with D perhaps TRBD1 (5 bases). The CDR3 length is 13 residues. CDR1 and CDR2 (germline): MGHRA, YSYEKL. Trimming pared 0 bases from V and 11 bases from J, leaving 13 bases between. CDR3 in DNA: TGCGCCAGCAGCCAAGACTTGGAAAGGGACGCTTTCTTT. Translation gives CASSQDLERDAFF.

This clonotype has more than one count but fewer than ten. The genes are TRBV6-5 and TRBJ2-5, with 8 bases lining up with TRBD2. Germline V gene data show CDR1 as MNHEY and CDR2 as SVGAGI. The CDR3 totals 14 residues. J lost 5 bases, V lost 4 bases, and 6 bases had no gene match. The CDR3 sequence is CASSSSGREETQYF. CDR3 DNA sequence: TGTGCCAGCAGTTCAAGCGGGAGAGAGGAGACCCAGTACTTC.

This clonotype was recorded many times. The chain has TRBV12-3 or TRBV12-4 and TRBJ1-2, with 9 bases lining up with TRBD1. This CDR3 comprises 14 residues. With 4 bases clipped from V and 5 bases from J, the junction kept 5 bases outside the gene matches. CDR3 DNA: TGTGCCAGCAGTTGGGGGGGACAGGGTTATGGCTACACCTTC. Its translation is CASSWGGQGYGYTF.

This sequence joins TRBV5-1 and TRBJ1-3; D is unresolved. Germline V gene sequence: CDR1 SGHRS, CDR2 YFSETQ. The CDR3 runs to 14 residues. Trimming removed 4 bases from V and 1 base from J, with 9 bases in between. The CDR3 nucleotides read TGCGCCAGCAGCCCCTTTCTGTCTGGAAACACCATATATTTT. It encodes CASSPFLSGNTIYF.

This clonotype appeared once. This chain joins TRBV6-5 and TRBJ2-5; D is uncertain. Germline V gene lookup returns CDR1 MNHEY and CDR2 SVGAGI. This CDR3 has 15 amino acids. The ends were cut back, 6 bases at V and 5 bases at J, with 19 bases in the middle. The CDR3 sequence is CASSLSEPNGETQYF. The CDR3 DNA follows: TGTGCCAGCAGCTTATCCGAACCGAACGGGGAGACCCAGTACTTC.

V is TRBV6-1 and J is TRBJ2-5; 9 bases map to TRBD2. The germline V gene encodes CDR1 MNHNS and CDR2 SASEGT. V gave up 5 bases and J gave up 0 bases; unmatched junction bases: 4. This CDR3 comprises 15 residues. CDR3 amino acids: CASSPIAGDQETQYF. In DNA form, the CDR3 reads TGTGCCAGCAGTCCCATAGCGGGAGACCAAGAGACCCAGTACTTC.

On this clonotype itself: Because it lacks the conserved phenylalanine or tryptophan at the end, this CDR3 is likely a read error. The chain joins TRBV12-3 or TRBV12-4 to TRBJ1-2; D may be TRBD1 (6 bases). The length of the CDR3 is 15 residues. V was clipped by 7 bases and J by 6 bases, with 21 bases between them. Written as DNA, the CDR3 is TGTGCCAGCACCTCCCGTAGTGGACAGCCTCATGGCTACACCTTG. It encodes CASTSRSGQPHGYTL.

The table lists this clonotype with many counts. V and J are TRBV11-2 and TRBJ2-5; TRBD2 agrees at 8 bases. This CDR3 spans 15 amino acids. In germline, CDR1 is SGHAT, CDR2 FQNNGV. After removal of 2 bases from V and 5 bases from J, the junction contained 7 bases not matched to a gene. In nucleotides, the CDR3 is TGTGCCAGCAGCTTACACGGGAGGGCCCCTGAGACCCAGTACTTC. It translates to CASSLHGRAPETQYF.

The V gene is TRBV20-1, the J gene TRBJ2-7; no clear D. Trimming pared 4 bases from V and 9 bases from J, leaving 10 bases between. Per the germline V gene, CDR1 is DFQATT and CDR2 is SNEGSKA (reference sequence). There are 10 residues in the CDR3. Here the CDR3 reads CSANPERQYF. The CDR3 DNA is TGCAGTGCTAACCCCGAGAGGCAGTACTTC.

The V gene is TRBV20-1, the J gene TRBJ1-5; TRBD1 matches 8 bases. The ends lost 2 bases at V and 2 bases at J; junction bases unmatched: 8. Per the germline V gene, CDR1 is DFQATT and CDR2 is SNEGSKA (reference sequence). The CDR3 is made up of 16 amino acids. This CDR3 reads CSARLDRAVGNQPQHF. The CDR3 coding sequence is TGCAGTGCTAGATTGGACAGGGCGGTCGGCAATCAGCCCCAGCATTTT.

At least ten counts were recorded for this clonotype. The chain joins TRBV6-5 to TRBJ2-5, with D uncertain. The CDR3 runs 15 residues. CDR1 and CDR2 from the germline V gene are MNHEY and SVGAGI. V lost 2 bases and J 5 bases, leaving 15 bases between the germline ends. The CDR3 nucleotides are TGTGCCAGCAGTTACAGGCTTGAGCCGCTCGAGACCCAGTACTTC. This codes for CASSYRLEPLETQYF.

At least ten counts were recorded for this clonotype. V usage is TRBV20-1 and J usage is TRBJ2-2, with D unclear. The V gene's germline CDR1 is DFQATT and CDR2 SNEGSKA (reference sequence). This CDR3 is 13 amino acids long. Trimming cost V 0 bases and J 5 bases, with 7 bases left between them. CDR3 bases: TGCAGTGCTAGAGATCCCAAAACCGGGGAGCTGTTTTTT. The encoded protein is CSARDPKTGELFF.